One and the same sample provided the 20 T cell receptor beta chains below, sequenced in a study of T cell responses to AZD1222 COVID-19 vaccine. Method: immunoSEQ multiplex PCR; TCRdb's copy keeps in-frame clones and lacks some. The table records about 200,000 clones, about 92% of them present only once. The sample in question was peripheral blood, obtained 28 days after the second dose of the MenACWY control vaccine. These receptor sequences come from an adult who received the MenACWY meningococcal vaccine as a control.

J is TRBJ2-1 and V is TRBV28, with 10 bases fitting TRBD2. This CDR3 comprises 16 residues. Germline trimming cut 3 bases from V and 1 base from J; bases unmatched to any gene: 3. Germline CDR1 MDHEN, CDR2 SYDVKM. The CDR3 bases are TGTGCCAGCAGTTTGGGGACTAGCGAATCCTACAATGAGCAGTTCTTC. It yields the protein CASSLGTSESYNEQFF. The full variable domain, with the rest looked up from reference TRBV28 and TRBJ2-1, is DVKVTQSSRYLVKRTGEKVFLECVQDMDHENMFWYRQDPGLGLRLIYFSYDVKMKEKGDIPEGYSVSREKKERFSLILESASTNQTSMYLCASSLGTSESYNEQFFGPGTRLTVL.

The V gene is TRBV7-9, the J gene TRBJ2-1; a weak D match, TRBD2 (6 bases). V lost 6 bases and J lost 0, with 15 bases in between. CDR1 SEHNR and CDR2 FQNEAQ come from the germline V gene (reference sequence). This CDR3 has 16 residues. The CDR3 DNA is TGTGCCAGCAGTCCTGAAAAGGGAGGCTCCTACAATGAGCAGTTCTTC. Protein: CASSPEKGGSYNEQFF. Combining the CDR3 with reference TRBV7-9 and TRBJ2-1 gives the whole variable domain DTGVSQNPRHKITKRGQNVTFRCDPISEHNRLYWYRQTLGQGPEFLTYFQNEAQLEKSRLLSDRFSAERPKGSFSTLEIQRTEQGDSAMYLCASSPEKGGSYNEQFFGPGTRLTVL.

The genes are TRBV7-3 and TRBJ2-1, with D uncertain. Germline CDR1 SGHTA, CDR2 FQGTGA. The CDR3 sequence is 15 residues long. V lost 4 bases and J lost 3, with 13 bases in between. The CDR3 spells CASSSPPEGYNEQFF. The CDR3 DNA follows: TGTGCCAGCAGCTCCCCCCCAGAAGGCTACAATGAGCAGTTCTTC.

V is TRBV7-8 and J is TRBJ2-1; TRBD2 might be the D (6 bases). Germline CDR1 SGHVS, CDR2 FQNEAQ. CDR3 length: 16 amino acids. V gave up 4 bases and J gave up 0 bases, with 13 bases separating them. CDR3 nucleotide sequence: TGTGCCAGCAGCTCCACAACTAGCCTCTCCTACAATGAGCAGTTCTTC. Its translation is CASSSTTSLSYNEQFF.

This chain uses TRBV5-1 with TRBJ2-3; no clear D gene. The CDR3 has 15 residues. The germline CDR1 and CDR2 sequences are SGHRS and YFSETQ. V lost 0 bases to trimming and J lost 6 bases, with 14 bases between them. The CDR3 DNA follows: TGCGCCAGCAGCTTGGGTCGGCTGCCCAAGGATACGCAGTATTTT. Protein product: CASSLGRLPKDTQYF.

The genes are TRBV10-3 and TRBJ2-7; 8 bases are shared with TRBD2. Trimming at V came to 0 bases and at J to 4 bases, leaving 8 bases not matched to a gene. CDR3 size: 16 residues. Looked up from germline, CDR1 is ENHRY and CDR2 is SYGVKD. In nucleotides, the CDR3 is TGTGCCATCAGTGAGTCGTTGAGCGGGAGTCAGTACGAGCAGTACTTC. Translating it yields CAISESLSGSQYEQYF.

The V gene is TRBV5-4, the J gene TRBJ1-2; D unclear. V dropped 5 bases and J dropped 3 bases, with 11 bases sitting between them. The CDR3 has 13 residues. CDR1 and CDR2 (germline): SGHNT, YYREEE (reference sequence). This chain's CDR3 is CASSIGVDYGYTF. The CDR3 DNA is TGTGCCAGCAGTATCGGAGTAGACTATGGCTACACCTTC.

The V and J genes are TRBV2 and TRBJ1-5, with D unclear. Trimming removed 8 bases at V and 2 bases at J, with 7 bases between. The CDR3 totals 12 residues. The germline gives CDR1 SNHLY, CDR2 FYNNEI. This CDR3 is CASALGNQPQHF. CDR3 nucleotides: TGTGCCAGCGCCCTTGGCAATCAGCCCCAGCATTTT.

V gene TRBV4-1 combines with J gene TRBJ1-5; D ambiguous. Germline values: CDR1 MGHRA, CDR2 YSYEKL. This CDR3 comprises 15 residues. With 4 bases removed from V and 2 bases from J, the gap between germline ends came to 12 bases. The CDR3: CASSLTDGGNQPQHF. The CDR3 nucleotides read TGCGCCAGCAGCCTCACAGACGGGGGCAATCAGCCCCAGCATTTT.

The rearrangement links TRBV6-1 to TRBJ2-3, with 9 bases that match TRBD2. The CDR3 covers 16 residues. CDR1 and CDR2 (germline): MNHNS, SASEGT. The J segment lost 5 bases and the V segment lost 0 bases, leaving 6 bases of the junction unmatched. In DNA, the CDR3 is TGTGCCAGCAGTGAAGCGTCCCTAGCGGGAAGAGATACGCAGTATTTT. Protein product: CASSEASLAGRDTQYF.

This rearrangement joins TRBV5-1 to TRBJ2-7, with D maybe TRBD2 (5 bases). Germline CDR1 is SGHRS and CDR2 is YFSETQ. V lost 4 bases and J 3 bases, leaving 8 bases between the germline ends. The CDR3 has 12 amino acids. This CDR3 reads CASSQDFYEQYF. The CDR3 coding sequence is TGCGCCAGCAGCCAGGACTTCTACGAGCAGTACTTC.

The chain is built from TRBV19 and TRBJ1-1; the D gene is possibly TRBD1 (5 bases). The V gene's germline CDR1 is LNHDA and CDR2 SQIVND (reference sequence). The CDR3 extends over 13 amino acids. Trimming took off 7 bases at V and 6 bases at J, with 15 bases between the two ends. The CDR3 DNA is TGTGCCAGTATCCCACAGGTCGGGCCTGAAGCTTTCTTT. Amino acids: CASIPQVGPEAFF. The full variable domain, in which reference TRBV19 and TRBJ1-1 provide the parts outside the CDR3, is DGGITQSPKYLFRKEGQNVTLSCEQNLNHDAMYWYRQDPGQGLRLIYYSQIVNDFQKGDIAEGYSVSREKKESFPLTVTSAQKNPTAFYLCASIPQVGPEAFFGQGTRLTVV.

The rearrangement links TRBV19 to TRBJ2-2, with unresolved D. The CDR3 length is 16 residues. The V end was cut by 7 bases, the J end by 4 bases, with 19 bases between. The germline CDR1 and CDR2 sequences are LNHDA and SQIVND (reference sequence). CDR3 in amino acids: CASIISGGGGTGELFF. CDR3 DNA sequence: TGTGCCAGTATTATCTCGGGCGGCGGCGGCACCGGGGAGCTGTTTTTT.

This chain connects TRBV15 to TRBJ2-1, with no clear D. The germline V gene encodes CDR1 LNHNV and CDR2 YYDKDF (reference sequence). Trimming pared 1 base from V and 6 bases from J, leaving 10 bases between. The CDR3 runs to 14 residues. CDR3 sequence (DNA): TGTGCCACCAGCAGAGTATGGGTGGGCAATGAGCAGTTCTTC. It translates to CATSRVWVGNEQFF. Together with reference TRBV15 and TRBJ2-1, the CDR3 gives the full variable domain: DAMVIQNPRYQVTQFGKPVTLSCSQTLNHNVMYWYQQKSSQAPKLLFHYYDKDFNNEADTPDNFQSRRPNTSFCFLDIRSPGLGDTAMYLCATSRVWVGNEQFFGPGTRLTVL.

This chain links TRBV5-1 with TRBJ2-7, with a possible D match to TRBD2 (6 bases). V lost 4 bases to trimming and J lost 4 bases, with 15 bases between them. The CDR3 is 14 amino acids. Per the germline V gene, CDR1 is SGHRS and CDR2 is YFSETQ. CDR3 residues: CASSENSGPYEQYF. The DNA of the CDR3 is TGCGCCAGCAGCGAGAACAGCGGGCCATACGAGCAGTACTTC.

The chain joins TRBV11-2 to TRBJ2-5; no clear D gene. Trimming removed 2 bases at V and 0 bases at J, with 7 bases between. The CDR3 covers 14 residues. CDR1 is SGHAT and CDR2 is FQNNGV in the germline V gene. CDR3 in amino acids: CASSLINNQETQYF. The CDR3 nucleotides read TGTGCCAGCAGCTTAATTAACAACCAAGAGACCCAGTACTTC. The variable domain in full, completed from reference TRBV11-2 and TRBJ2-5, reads EAGVAQSPRYKIIEKRQSVAFWCNPISGHATLYWYQQILGQGPKLLIQFQNNGVVDDSQLPKDRFSAERLKGVDSTLKIQPAKLEDSAVYLCASSLINNQETQYFGPGTRLLVL.

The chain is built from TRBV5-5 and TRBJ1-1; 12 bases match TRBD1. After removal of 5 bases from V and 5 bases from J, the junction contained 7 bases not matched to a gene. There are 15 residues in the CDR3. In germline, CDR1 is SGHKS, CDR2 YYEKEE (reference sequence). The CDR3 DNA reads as TGTGCCAGCAGATCCCGGGACAGGGGGCGGACTGAAGCTTTCTTT. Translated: CASRSRDRGRTEAFF.

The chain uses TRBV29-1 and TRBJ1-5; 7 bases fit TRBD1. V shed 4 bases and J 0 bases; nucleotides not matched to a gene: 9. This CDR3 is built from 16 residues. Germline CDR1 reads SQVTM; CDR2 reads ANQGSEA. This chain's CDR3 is CSVVPAGGGSNQPQHF. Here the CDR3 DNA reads TGCAGCGTTGTTCCCGCAGGGGGGGGTAGCAATCAGCCCCAGCATTTT.

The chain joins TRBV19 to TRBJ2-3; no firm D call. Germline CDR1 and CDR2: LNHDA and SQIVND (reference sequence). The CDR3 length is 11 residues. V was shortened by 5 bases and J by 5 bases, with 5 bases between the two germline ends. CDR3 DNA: TGTGCCAGTAGTGGCGTAGATACGCAGTATTTT. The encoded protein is CASSGVDTQYF.

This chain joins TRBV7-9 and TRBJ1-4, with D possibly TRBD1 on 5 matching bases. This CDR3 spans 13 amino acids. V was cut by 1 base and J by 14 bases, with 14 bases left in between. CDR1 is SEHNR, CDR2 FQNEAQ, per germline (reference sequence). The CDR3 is CASSLEGRTTLFF. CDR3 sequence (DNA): TGTGCCAGCAGCTTAGAGGGGAGGACAACTCTGTTTTTT.